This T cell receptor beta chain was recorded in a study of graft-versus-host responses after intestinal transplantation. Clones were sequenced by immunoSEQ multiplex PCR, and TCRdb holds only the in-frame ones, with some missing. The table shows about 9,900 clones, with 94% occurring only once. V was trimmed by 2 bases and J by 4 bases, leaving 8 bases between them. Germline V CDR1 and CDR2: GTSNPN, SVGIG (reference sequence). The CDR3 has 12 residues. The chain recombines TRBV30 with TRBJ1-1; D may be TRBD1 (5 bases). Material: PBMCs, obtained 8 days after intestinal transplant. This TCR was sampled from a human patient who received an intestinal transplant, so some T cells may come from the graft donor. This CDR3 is CAWSIGGTEAFF. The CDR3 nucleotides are TGTGCCTGGAGTATTGGGGGCACTGAAGCTTTCTTT. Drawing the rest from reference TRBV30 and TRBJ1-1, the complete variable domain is SQTIHQWPATLVQPVGSPLSLECTVEGTSNPNLYWYRQAAGRGLQLLFYSVGIGQISSEVPQNLSASRPQDRQFILSSKKLLLSDSGFYLCAWSIGGTEAFFGQGTRLTVV.